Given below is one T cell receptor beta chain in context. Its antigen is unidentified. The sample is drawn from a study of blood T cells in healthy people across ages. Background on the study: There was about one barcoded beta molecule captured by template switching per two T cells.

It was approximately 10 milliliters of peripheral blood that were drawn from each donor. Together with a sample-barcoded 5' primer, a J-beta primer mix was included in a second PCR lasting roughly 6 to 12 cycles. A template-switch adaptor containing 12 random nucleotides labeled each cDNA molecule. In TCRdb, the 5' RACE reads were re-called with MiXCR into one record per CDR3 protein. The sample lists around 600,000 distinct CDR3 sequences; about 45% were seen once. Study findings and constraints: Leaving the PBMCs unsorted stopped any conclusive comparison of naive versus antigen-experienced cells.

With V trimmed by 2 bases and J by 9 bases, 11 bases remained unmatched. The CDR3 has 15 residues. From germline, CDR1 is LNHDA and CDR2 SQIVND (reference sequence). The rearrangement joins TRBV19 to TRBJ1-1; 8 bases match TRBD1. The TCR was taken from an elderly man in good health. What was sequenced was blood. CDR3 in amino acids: CASSINPGTGTKAFF. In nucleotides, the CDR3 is TGTGCCAGTAGTATAAACCCCGGGACAGGTACTAAAGCTTTCTTT.